These T cell receptor beta chains were read from a single sample in a study of tumor T cells in aggressive B-cell lymphoma. The data were produced by immunoSEQ multiplex PCR, yet TCRdb's version contains in-frame clones alone and is incomplete. Of roughly 3,000 clones listed, roughly 92% are singletons. The specimen was tumor tissue. Every receptor here comes from an adult with diffuse large B cell lymphoma. Each CDR3 is given with its conserved first and last residue. Each record gives: V gene, J gene, D gene, clone size, CDR3 DNA, CDR3 protein. A D gene is named only where the DNA matches it firmly. A clone size is listed for some rows: how often the clone was seen (once, few, many), or a class if it is expanded.

>TRBV25-1|TRBJ2-5|-|-
TGTGCCAGCAGTAAATGGAGACTAGACGAAGAGACCCAGTACTTC
CASSKWRLDEETQYF
>TRBV7-2|TRBJ1-2|-|-
TGTGCCAGCAGCTTAGGCGGAACAGGGTTCTATGGCTACACCTTC
CASSLGGTGFYGYTF
>TRBV7-8|TRBJ1-5|TRBD1|-
TGTGCCAGCAGCCCTCGAGGGGGCAACGGCAATCAGCCCCAGCATTTT
CASSPRGGNGNQPQHF
>TRBV7-9|TRBJ2-5|-|once
TGTGCCAGCAGCTCCAGCAAAGGCGGGAACCAAGAGACCCAGTACTTC
CASSSSKGGNQETQYF
>TRBV13|TRBJ1-4|-|once
TGTGCCAGCAGCTTACGGTTTCGCGAAAAACTGTTTTTT
CASSLRFREKLFF
>TRBV27|TRBJ2-3|TRBD2|-
TGTGCCAGCAGTCTACGCGGCGGGAGGGCCCCAGATACGCAGTATTTT
CASSLRGGRAPDTQYF
>TRBV5-8|TRBJ2-5|TRBD1|-
TGTGCCAGCAGCACTGGGACAGAAGAGACCCAGTACTTC
CASSTGTEETQYF
>TRBV7-3|TRBJ2-1|-|-
TGTGCCAGCAGCCTAAATACCTACAATGAGCAGTTCTTC
CASSLNTYNEQFF
>TRBV5-1|TRBJ2-1|-|-
TGCGCCAGCAGCTTGGGGTTAACGGGAGCCCTCCACAATGAGCAGTTCTTC
CASSLGLTGALHNEQFF
>TRBV29-1|TRBJ2-7|TRBD1|-
TGCAGCGTTGAAGATCTCCGGGACAGTGGCTACGAGCAGTACTTC
CSVEDLRDSGYEQYF
>TRBV9|TRBJ2-4|TRBD2|-
TGTGCCAGCAGCGTAGAGGCTAGCGGGGTAGCCAAAAACATTCAGTACTTC
CASSVEASGVAKNIQYF
>TRBV14|TRBJ2-5|TRBD1|-
TGTGCCAGCAGCCAAGATACGGACAGGGGGCTGCGGAGGGAGACCCAGTACTTC
CASSQDTDRGLRRETQYF
>TRBV7-2|TRBJ2-7|-|once
TGTGCCAGCAGCTCCCCGCTACCATCCTACGAGCAGTACTTC
CASSSPLPSYEQYF
>TRBV5-1|TRBJ2-5|TRBD2|-
TGCGCCAGCAGGCGGGGGACTAATTCCGAGACCCAGTACTTC
CASRRGTNSETQYF
>TRBV25-1|TRBJ2-7|TRBD1|-
TGTGCCAGTGTTGCCGGGACAGGATACGAGCAGTACTTC
CASVAGTGYEQYF
>TRBV28|TRBJ2-7|-|-
TGTGCCAGCAGTTTAGGGGGCGTTGCCTACGAGCAGTACTTC
CASSLGGVAYEQYF
>TRBV4-3|TRBJ1-4|-|-
TGCGCCAGCAGCCAAGATCAGGGCTCGCGGGAAAAACTGTTTTTT
CASSQDQGSREKLFF
>TRBV19|TRBJ1-2|-|-
TGTGCCAGTAGTATAGCCCTCTATGGCTACACCTTC
CASSIALYGYTF
>TRBV7-2|TRBJ2-7|TRBD1|-
TGTGCCAGCAGCTTAGGTGACAGGGCCTACTACGAGCAGTACTTC
CASSLGDRAYYEQYF
>TRBV6-1|TRBJ1-4|-|-
TGTGCCAGCAGTGAAGTTGGCCAGGGTGACAAACTGTTTTTT
CASSEVGQGDKLFF
>TRBV6-1|TRBJ2-6|-|-
TGTGCCAGCAGTGACACAGGGAGTCCTGGGGCCAACGTCCTGACTTTC
CASSDTGSPGANVLTF
>TRBV9|TRBJ1-1|-|few
TGTGCCAGCAGCGTAGTAGTCACGAACACTGAAGCTTTCTTT
CASSVVVTNTEAFF
>TRBV18|TRBJ1-5|-|-
TGTGCCAGCCCCGAAAATGGGGGCGCGGGTAATCAGCCCCAGCATTTT
CASPENGGAGNQPQHF
>TRBV29-1|TRBJ1-2|TRBD1|-
TGCAGCGTTGGACAGGGGTTAAGCTATGGCTACACCTTC
CSVGQGLSYGYTF
>TRBV4-3|TRBJ2-1|TRBD2|-
TGCGCCAGCAGCCACGACCTAGCGGGAGTAGGTGAGCAGTTCTTC
CASSHDLAGVGEQFF
>TRBV19|TRBJ2-5|TRBD1|-
TGTGCCAGTAGTGTTTGGACAGGGGATTTGGAGACCCAGTACTTC
CASSVWTGDLETQYF
>TRBV7-8|TRBJ1-5|TRBD1|-
TGTGCCAGCAGCTCCCTGGACAGGGGATACAATCAGCCCCAGCATTTT
CASSSLDRGYNQPQHF
>TRBV5-5|TRBJ2-3|TRBD1|-
TGTGCCAGCAGCAGGGGACAGGACTATGATACGCAGTATTTT
CASSRGQDYDTQYF
>TRBV5-1|TRBJ2-7|TRBD2|-
TGCGCCAGCAGCTTGGATCTAGCGGGAGTGCGGGAGCAGTACTTC
CASSLDLAGVREQYF
>TRBV19|TRBJ2-7|-|-
TGTGCCAGTAGTTTGGGGGGAGGTTACTACGAGCAGTACTTC
CASSLGGGYYEQYF
>TRBV6-5|TRBJ1-5|-|-
TGTGCCAGCAGTTTACGACAGGCCAATCAGCCCCAGCATTTT
CASSLRQANQPQHF
>TRBV19|TRBJ1-1|-|-
TGTGCCAGTAGAAACGGACAGCGGATGAACACTGAAGCTTTCTTT
CASRNGQRMNTEAFF
>TRBV5-4|TRBJ1-2|-|-
TGTGCCAGCAGCTTGGGACTGACTAACTATGGCTACACCTTC
CASSLGLTNYGYTF
>TRBV28|TRBJ2-5|TRBD2|-
TGTGCCAGCAGTTGGCGGGAGGATCGGGAGACCCAGTACTTC
CASSWREDRETQYF
>TRBV7-8|TRBJ1-1|-|-
TGTGCCAGCAGCTTAGGAACTCCAGGGCGGAACACTGAAGCTTTCTTT
CASSLGTPGRNTEAFF
>TRBV5-8|TRBJ2-7|TRBD2|-
TGTGCTAGCAGCTCGGGAGGGTTTAAGGGACCCTACGAGCAGTACTTC
CASSSGGFKGPYEQYF
>TRBV2|TRBJ2-2|TRBD2|once
TGTGCCAGCAGGAGCGGGGGGGCGACCGGGGAGCTGTTTTTT
CASRSGGATGELFF
>TRBV6-6|TRBJ2-1|TRBD1|-
TGTGCCAGCAGTTACTACAGGGGGTCAATATACAATGAGCAGTTCTTC
CASSYYRGSIYNEQFF
>TRBV28|TRBJ2-2|-|-
TGTGCCAGCCAGGTGGGAGCCGGGGAGCTGTTTTTT
CASQVGAGELFF
>TRBV18|TRBJ1-5|-|-
TGTGCCAGCTCACGACAGGAAAATCAGCCCCAGCATTTT
CASSRQENQPQHF
>TRBV5-1|TRBJ1-4|-|-
TGCGCCAGCAGCTTGGCCAGGGGTGAAAAACTGTTTTTT
CASSLARGEKLFF
>TRBV2|TRBJ1-6|TRBD1|-
TGTGCCAGCAGTGAACAGCAGGGGGTTGGGTCACCCCTCCACTTT
CASSEQQGVGSPLHF
>TRBV7-2|TRBJ1-2|TRBD1|-
TGTGCCAGTGGGACAGGCAACTATGGCTACACCTTC
CASGTGNYGYTF
>TRBV5-1|TRBJ1-1|-|once
TGCGCCAGCACCAGATTGGGGGGGAACACTGAAGCTTTCTTT
CASTRLGGNTEAFF
>TRBV6-4|TRBJ2-2|TRBD1|-
TGTGCCAGCAGTGTCGGACAGGGGGCGCGAGGCGGGGAGCTGTTTTTT
CASSVGQGARGGELFF